Below are 2 T cell receptor beta chains sequenced from a single sample in a study of shared clonotypes between healthy human individuals. CD45RO-negative, CCR7-positively selected cells formed the naive CD8 fraction, excluding terminally differentiated effector memory CD45RA+ cells. Profiling relied on immunoSEQ multiplex PCR, and the TCRdb table lists in-frame clones only, not all of them. The repertoire includes approximately 810,000 clones, 80% to 95% of them detected once, and about 25% sits in the top ten. The sequenced sample consisted of naive CD8+ T cells sorted from blood. These receptors all stem from a man younger than 45 in good health.

The table lists this clone with a count of one. The gene calls are TRBV10-1 and TRBJ2-1; D might be TRBD2 (6 bases). Between the trimmed V and J ends, which lost 3 bases and 6 bases, there was a span of 12 bases. CDR3 length: 14 residues. The germline V gene has CDR1 WNHNN and CDR2 SYGVQD (reference sequence). The CDR3, as DNA: TGCGCCAGCAGTGATACCGGGAGAGGCAATGAGCAGTTCTTC. Amino acid sequence: CASSDTGRGNEQFF.

CDR3 nucleotides: TGTGCCAGCAGTTACGGTACAGGCTGGAACTATGGCTACACCTTC. It codes for CASSYGTGWNYGYTF. The chain couples TRBV6-5 to TRBJ1-2; possibly TRBD1 for D (5 bases). CDR1 is MNHEY, CDR2 SVGAGI, per germline. The CDR3 runs 15 residues. Trimming cost V 2 bases and J 2 bases, with 12 bases left between them.